These 29 T cell receptor beta chains were sequenced from one sample in a study of blood T cell repertoires in COVID-19. The table came from immunoSEQ multiplex PCR; TCRdb's copy has only in-frame clones and leaves some out. Of about 150,000 clones in the sample, 84% were seen once. The specimen sequenced was peripheral blood. These receptors all come from a woman aged 50 to 65 with acute or convalescent COVID-19.

This clone was detected only once. The chain carries TRBV10-3 and TRBJ2-3; 7 bases line up with TRBD2. V dropped 1 base and J dropped 2; count of bases not matched to a gene: 3. Germline CDR1 ENHRY, CDR2 SYGVKD. The CDR3 spans 15 residues. The CDR3 DNA reads as TGTGCCATCAGTGAGTTCGGGGGGAACACAGATACGCAGTATTTT. It specifies CAISEFGGNTDTQYF.

V gene TRBV28 combines with J gene TRBJ1-3; 8 bases are shared with TRBD1. The V gene's germline CDR1 is MDHEN and CDR2 SYDVKM. The CDR3 sequence is 15 residues long. Trimming removed 6 bases from V and 0 bases from J; junction bases left unmatched: 4. As DNA, the CDR3 is TGTGCCAGCAGATGGACAGGGCCCTCTGGAAACACCATATATTTT. As protein: CASRWTGPSGNTIYF.

The chain employs TRBV6-2 or TRBV6-3 and TRBJ2-3; weak D call: TRBD2 (5 bases). Trimming left V 6 bases short and J 3 bases short, with 28 bases between. The CDR3 extends over 19 amino acids. Germline-derived CDR1 and CDR2 are MNHEY and SVGEGT. The CDR3: CASSTNGLEADKFTDTQYF. In DNA form, the CDR3 reads TGTGCCAGCAGCACCAACGGACTTGAGGCAGACAAGTTTACAGATACGCAGTATTTT.

Here the CDR3 reads CATSREPGTIRQPQHF. CDR3 DNA sequence: TGTGCCACCAGCAGAGAGCCGGGGACAATTCGGCAGCCCCAGCATTTT. This sequence joins TRBV15 and TRBJ1-5; tentatively, D is TRBD1 (6 bases). The germline V gene encodes CDR1 LNHNV and CDR2 YYDKDF (reference sequence). V lost 0 bases, J lost 7 bases, and 16 bases lay in between. The CDR3 totals 16 residues.

The chain recombines TRBV7-3 with TRBJ1-1; 8 bases agree with TRBD1. V was pared by 5 bases and J by 6 bases, with 8 bases of the junction left unmatched. Germline assignment: CDR1 SGHTA and CDR2 FQGTGA. The CDR3 contains 14 residues. The CDR3 nucleotides read TGTGCCAGCAGCCCAGGACAGGGAGGGCCTGAAGCTTTCTTT. Translated: CASSPGQGGPEAFF.

The rearrangement joins TRBV5-1 to TRBJ1-3, with D perhaps matching TRBD1 (5 bases). V shed 6 bases and J shed 0 bases, with 13 bases lying between them. The germline gives CDR1 SGHRS, CDR2 YFSETQ. The CDR3 has 15 amino acids. The CDR3 region has the DNA TGCGCCAGCACCGAAGACAGTCACTCTGGAAACACCATATATTTT. Amino acid sequence: CASTEDSHSGNTIYF.

J is TRBJ1-2 and V is TRBV7-8, with D possibly matching TRBD1 (6 bases). Trimming took off 5 bases at V and 2 bases at J, with 12 bases between the two ends. CDR1 is SGHVS and CDR2 is FQNEAQ in the germline V gene. This CDR3 has 14 residues. This chain's CDR3 is CASSTRTENYGYTF. The CDR3 nucleotides read TGTGCCAGCAGCACTAGGACAGAGAACTATGGCTACACCTTC.

CDR3 DNA: TGTGCCAGCAGCGGGACTAGGGATACCTACGAGCAGTACTTC. This gives the protein CASSGTRDTYEQYF. The V gene is TRBV5-4, the J gene TRBJ2-7, with 8 bases aligning to TRBD2. The trim removed 4 bases at V and 2 bases at J, leaving 5 bases unmatched. Germline-derived CDR1 and CDR2 are SGHNT and YYREEE (reference sequence). This CDR3 comprises 14 residues.

This chain uses TRBV10-3 with TRBJ2-3; 7 nucleotides match TRBD1. V shed 3 bases and J 3 bases; nucleotides not matched to a gene: 6. In germline, CDR1 is ENHRY, CDR2 SYGVKD. This CDR3 is built from 15 residues. The chain's CDR3 is CAISERQGRTDTQYF. CDR3 in DNA: TGTGCCATCAGTGAACGACAGGGACGGACAGATACGCAGTATTTT.

The genes are TRBV3-1 (or the pseudogene TRBV3-2) and TRBJ2-5; unclear D gene. The CDR3 is made up of 18 amino acids. From germline, CDR1 is LGHDT and CDR2 YNNKEL (reference sequence). V lost 1 base, J lost 5 bases, and 23 bases lay in between. The CDR3 DNA reads TGTGCCAGCAGCCAAGCTCACCCACTCACCTTTACCGGGGAGACCCAGTACTTC. This codes for CASSQAHPLTFTGETQYF.

CDR3 loop: CASRPRLAGGANEQFF. The CDR3 DNA follows: TGTGCCAGCAGACCCCGACTAGCGGGAGGAGCCAATGAGCAGTTCTTC. The rearrangement links TRBV7-8 to TRBJ2-1; 13 bases line up with TRBD2. This CDR3 is built from 16 residues. CDR1 and CDR2 from the germline V gene are SGHVS and FQNEAQ. V gave up 6 bases and J gave up 6 bases; unmatched junction bases: 8.

The genes are TRBV11-2 and TRBJ2-3; 7 bases are a match to TRBD2. The CDR3 spans 14 residues. CDR1 is SGHAT and CDR2 is FQNNGV in the germline V gene. V trimming: 5 bases; J trimming: 1 base; junction bases outside the gene matches: 3. This CDR3 is CASSISGGTDTQYF. The CDR3 DNA sequence: TGTGCCAGCAGCATAAGCGGGGGCACAGATACGCAGTATTTT.

J is TRBJ2-3 and V is TRBV28, with a tentative D call TRBD1 (5 bases). V was trimmed by 8 bases and J by 6 bases, leaving 15 bases between them. The germline V gene encodes CDR1 MDHEN and CDR2 SYDVKM. The CDR3 is 13 residues long. CDR3 nucleotide sequence: TGTGCCAGCGAAGGGGTGCCTCCGGATACGCAGTATTTT. This translates into CASEGVPPDTQYF. Combining the CDR3 with reference TRBV28 and TRBJ2-3 gives the whole variable domain DVKVTQSSRYLVKRTGEKVFLECVQDMDHENMFWYRQDPGLGLRLIYFSYDVKMKEKGDIPEGYSVSREKKERFSLILESASTNQTSMYLCASEGVPPDTQYFGPGTRLTVL.

The rearrangement links TRBV10-3 to TRBJ2-5; 8 positions match TRBD1. V trimming: 4 bases; J trimming: 1 base; junction bases outside the gene matches: 2. The CDR3 totals 14 residues. Germline CDR1 and CDR2: ENHRY and SYGVKD. CDR3: CAISGGQAQETQYF. CDR3 DNA: TGTGCCATCAGTGGGGGACAGGCCCAAGAGACCCAGTACTTC.

The chain carries TRBV6-5 and TRBJ1-1; weak D call: TRBD1 (5 bases). Trimming cost V 8 bases and J 2 bases, with 15 bases left between them. This CDR3 has 14 amino acids. Germline V gene sequence: CDR1 MNHEY, CDR2 SVGAGI. The chain's CDR3 is CASLAGGVNTEAFF. CDR3 bases: TGTGCCAGCCTGGCCGGAGGGGTCAACACTGAAGCTTTCTTT.

This clone has only a few counts. The V gene is TRBV6-2 or TRBV6-3, the J gene TRBJ1-1, with 7 bases that match TRBD1. This CDR3 is 15 amino acids long. Germline-derived CDR1 and CDR2 are MNHEY and SVGEGT. The J segment lost 1 base and the V segment lost 5 bases, leaving 7 bases of the junction unmatched. The chain's CDR3 is CASSPSGQKNTEAFF. CDR3 coding DNA: TGTGCCAGCAGTCCCTCGGGACAGAAGAACACTGAAGCTTTCTTT.

V is TRBV9 and J is TRBJ2-7; D unresolved. The CDR3 contains 13 residues. Trimming took 4 bases from V and 7 from J, leaving 15 bases between them. Germline V lookup: CDR1 SGDLS, CDR2 YYNGEE. CDR3 sequence reads: CASSPNPGGEQYF. The CDR3 DNA reads TGTGCCAGCAGCCCCAACCCGGGTGGGGAGCAGTACTTC. The whole variable domain, filled in from reference TRBV9 and TRBJ2-7, reads DSGVTQTPKHLITATGQRVTLRCSPRSGDLSVYWYQQSLDQGLQFLIQYYNGEERAKGNILERFSAQQFPDLHSELNLSSLELGDSALYFCASSPNPGGEQYFGPGTRLTVT.

This CDR3 is CASSWNGGAMNTEAFF. CDR3 nucleotide sequence: TGTGCCAGCAGTTGGAATGGGGGGGCCATGAACACTGAAGCTTTCTTT. The genes are TRBV28 and TRBJ1-1; tentatively, D is TRBD1 (6 bases). Germline V gives CDR1 MDHEN, CDR2 SYDVKM. CDR3 length equals 16 residues. V dropped 4 bases and J dropped 0 bases, with 15 bases sitting between them.

The rearrangement links TRBV7-9 to TRBJ1-3; 7 bases line up with TRBD1. From germline, CDR1 is SEHNR and CDR2 FQNEAQ (reference sequence). The V segment lost 3 bases and the J segment 0 bases; nucleotides outside the gene matches: 14. The CDR3 is 19 residues long. CDR3 DNA: TGTGCCAGCAGCTTCGTGGGGATAAACAGGGGCCACTCTGGAAACACCATATATTTT. This translates into CASSFVGINRGHSGNTIYF.

This chain joins TRBV21-1 and TRBJ2-4; TRBD2 is taken as the D call from the table, unchecked against the DNA. TRBV21-1 counts as a pseudogene. This CDR3 has 18 amino acids. The chain's CDR3 is CASRLSDVRGWTKNIQYF. The CDR3, as DNA: TGTGCCAGCAGACTCTCCGACGTTCGGGGATGGACCAAAAACATTCAGTACTTC.

The chain couples TRBV29-1 to TRBJ2-5; 9 bases are a match to TRBD1. V trimming: 5 bases; J trimming: 4 bases; junction bases outside the gene matches: 14. Germline CDR1 is SQVTM and CDR2 is ANQGSEA. The CDR3 has 16 amino acids. In DNA, the CDR3 is TGCAGCGTTCTCCCCCCGGGACAGGGACCTGGAGAGACCCAGTACTTC. This gives the protein CSVLPPGQGPGETQYF.

This chain joins TRBV7-6 and TRBJ1-5; D perhaps matches TRBD1 (6 bases). The CDR3 spans 15 residues. Germline V gene data show CDR1 as SGHVS and CDR2 as FNYEAQ. The V end lost 6 bases, the J end lost 1 base, and 13 bases lay between the germline ends. The CDR3 is CASSSGTKSNQPQHF. The CDR3, as DNA: TGTGCCAGCAGTTCCGGGACAAAGAGCAATCAGCCCCAGCATTTT.

V usage is TRBV6-5 and J usage is TRBJ1-2, with 7 bases identical to TRBD1. In germline, CDR1 is MNHEY, CDR2 SVGAGI. There are 14 residues in the CDR3. V lost 7 bases and J lost 1; bases outside the gene matches: 6. The CDR3 loop is CASMRQGLNYGYTF. The CDR3 DNA is TGTGCCAGCATGAGACAGGGACTTAACTATGGCTACACCTTC.

This chain connects TRBV5-4 to TRBJ2-5, with a tentative D call TRBD2 (5 bases). V was trimmed by 0 bases and J by 5 bases, leaving 14 bases between them. The CDR3 is made up of 15 amino acids. The germline V gene has CDR1 SGHNT and CDR2 YYREEE (reference sequence). The chain's CDR3 is CASSLEWDRGETQYF. In DNA form, the CDR3 reads TGTGCCAGCAGCTTGGAGTGGGATCGGGGTGAGACCCAGTACTTC.

This sequence joins TRBV28 and TRBJ2-5; no clear D. Trimming took off 5 bases at V and 7 bases at J, with 14 bases between the two ends. Germline V CDR1 and CDR2: MDHEN, SYDVKM. This CDR3 is built from 13 residues. CDR3 amino acids: CASSLGPLRTQYF. The CDR3 coding sequence is TGTGCCAGCAGTCTAGGTCCACTCAGGACCCAGTACTTC.

This clone was counted a single time. V usage is TRBV5-1 and J usage is TRBJ2-5, with D possibly TRBD1 on 5 matching bases. V was trimmed by 1 base and J by 2 bases, leaving 9 bases between them. The CDR3 covers 14 residues. Germline CDR1 and CDR2: SGHRS and YFSETQ. The CDR3 sequence is CASSLQTAQETQYF. CDR3 nucleotides: TGCGCCAGCAGCTTGCAGACAGCTCAAGAGACCCAGTACTTC.

V and J are TRBV19 and TRBJ2-5, with D tentatively TRBD2 (6 bases). Trimming stripped 1 base from V and 6 bases from J, with 9 bases between. The CDR3 covers 13 residues. Germline lookup yields CDR1 LNHDA and CDR2 SQIVND (reference sequence). CDR3 sequence (DNA): TGTGCCAGTAGTATAGCCGGGAGTCAGACCCAGTACTTC. This encodes CASSIAGSQTQYF.

This clone came up many times. The chain combines TRBV5-1 with TRBJ1-6; 8 bases line up with TRBD1. Germline CDR1 reads SGHRS; CDR2 reads YFSETQ. The CDR3 covers 12 residues. The trim removed 7 bases at V and 9 bases at J, leaving 3 bases unmatched. The chain's CDR3 is CASRDRSSPLHF. DNA of the CDR3: TGCGCCAGCCGGGACAGGAGTTCACCCCTCCACTTT.

The rearrangement uses TRBV7-9 and TRBJ2-2; 11 bases map to TRBD2. CDR3 length: 14 amino acids. The V gene's germline CDR1 is SEHNR and CDR2 FQNEAQ (reference sequence). Unmatched junction bases numbered 0, after V lost 3 bases and J lost 6 bases. CDR3 loop: CASSLGLAAGELFF. The CDR3 nucleotides are TGTGCCAGCAGCTTGGGACTAGCGGCCGGGGAGCTGTTTTTT.